This T cell receptor (beta chain) was recorded in a study of T cells in Graves' hyperthyroidism and ophthalmopathy. The CDR3 contains 14 residues. Germline CDR1 is MGHDK and CDR2 is SYGVNS. Used for diagnoses were clinical symptoms, serum thyroxine and TRAb, thyroid ultrasound and orbital computed tomography. It was RNA transcripts that yielded the amplified TCR beta CDR3 regions. TCR CDR3 regions were first amplified by RT-PCR with HTBI primers. MiXCR, applied by TCRdb to the multiplex PCR reads, yields one record per CDR3 protein. The table lists 450,000 to 700,000 distinct CDR3 sequences, about 45% of them singletons, with around 20% in the top ten.

This clonotype originated in an adult woman with Graves' disease, either hyperthyroidism or ophthalmopathy (not recorded which). Sequencing used peripheral blood or thyroid tissue (not recorded which). The rearrangement joins TRBV25-1 to TRBJ1-1; 7 nucleotides match TRBD1. The CDR3 protein is CARVGGGEGTEAFF. The CDR3 DNA reads TGTGCTAGAGTGGGAGGGGGCGAAGGCACTGAAGCTTTCTTT.